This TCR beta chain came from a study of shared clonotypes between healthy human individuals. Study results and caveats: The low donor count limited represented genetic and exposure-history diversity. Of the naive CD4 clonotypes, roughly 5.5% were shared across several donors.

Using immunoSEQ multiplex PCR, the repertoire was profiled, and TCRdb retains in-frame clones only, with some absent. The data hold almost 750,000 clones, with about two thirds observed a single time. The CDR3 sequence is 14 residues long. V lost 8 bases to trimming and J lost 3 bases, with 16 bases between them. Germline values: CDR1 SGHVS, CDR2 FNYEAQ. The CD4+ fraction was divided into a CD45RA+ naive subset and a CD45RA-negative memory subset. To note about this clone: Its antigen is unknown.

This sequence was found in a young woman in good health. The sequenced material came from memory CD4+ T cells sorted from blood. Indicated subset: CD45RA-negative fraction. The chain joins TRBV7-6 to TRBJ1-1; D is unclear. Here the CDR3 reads CASSMSGRDTEAFF. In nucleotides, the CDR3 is TGTGCCAGCTCGATGTCAGGAAGAGACACTGAAGCTTTCTTT.